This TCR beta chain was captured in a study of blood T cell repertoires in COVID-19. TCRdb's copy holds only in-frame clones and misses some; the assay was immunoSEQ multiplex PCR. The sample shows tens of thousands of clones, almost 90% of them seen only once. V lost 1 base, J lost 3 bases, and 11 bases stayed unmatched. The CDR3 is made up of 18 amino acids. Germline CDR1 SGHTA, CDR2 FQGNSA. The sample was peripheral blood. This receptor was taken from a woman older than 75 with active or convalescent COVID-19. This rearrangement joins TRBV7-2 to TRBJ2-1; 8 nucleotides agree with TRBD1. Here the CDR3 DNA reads TGTGCCAGCAGCTTAGGAGGGGGTCGACAGGGGATCTACAATGAGCAGTTCTTC. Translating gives CASSLGGGRQGIYNEQFF.